Following are 29 T cell receptor beta chains from one sample sequenced in a study of long-term antiretroviral therapy in people with HIV. Assay version v3.0 of immunoSEQ was used, and it was run at survey level. The table came from immunoSEQ multiplex PCR; TCRdb's copy has only in-frame clones and leaves some out. The top ten clones hold under 2.5% of a sample with some 40,000 clones, about 94% of them seen once. Specimen: unsorted PBMCs, collected roughly 9.5 years after starting antiretroviral therapy. These TCRs come from a man aged 25-40 years with HIV.

A few counts support this clone. The CDR3 sequence is CASDASGDNEQFF. In DNA, the CDR3 is TGCGCCAGCGATGCTAGCGGGGACAATGAGCAGTTCTTC. This sequence joins TRBV5-1 and TRBJ2-1; TRBD2 aligns across 9 bases. In germline, CDR1 is SGHRS, CDR2 YFSETQ. V was clipped by 7 bases and J by 5 bases; unmatched bases: 4. CDR3 length equals 13 residues.

V usage is TRBV11-2 and J usage is TRBJ2-6; 9 bases agree with TRBD1. Germline CDR1 SGHAT, CDR2 FQNNGV. The CDR3 covers 17 residues. V was pared by 3 bases and J by 3 bases, with 6 bases of the junction left unmatched. This CDR3 reads CASSFQTGGGGANVLTF. In DNA, the CDR3 is TGTGCCAGCAGCTTCCAAACAGGGGGCGGTGGGGCCAACGTCCTGACTTTC.

Note on this clone: The junction does not match germline at one end; this may be a read error. This chain uses TRBV2 with TRBJ2-1; possibly TRBD2 for D (7 bases). The CDR3 has 13 amino acids. Germline V gene sequence: CDR1 SNHLY, CDR2 FYNNEI. CDR3: CASSESSGLQGLF. Here the CDR3 DNA reads TGTGCCAGCAGTGAATCTAGCGGCCTTCAGGGGCTCTTC.

The J gene is TRBJ1-3, the V gene TRBV7-3; D remains ambiguous. The germline CDR1 and CDR2 sequences are SGHTA and FQGTGA. The V gene lost 5 bases and the J gene lost 7 bases, with 12 bases spanning the gap. The CDR3 covers 13 residues. CDR3 in DNA: TGTGCCAGCAGCCCCGGACTCGGGAACACCATATATTTT. Amino acids: CASSPGLGNTIYF.

The chain is built from TRBV7-9 and TRBJ2-3; 9 bases line up with TRBD2. The CDR3 has 15 amino acids. With 2 bases clipped from V and 3 bases from J, the junction kept 3 bases outside the gene matches. Germline values: CDR1 SEHNR, CDR2 FQNEAQ (reference sequence). CDR3 amino acids: CASSLYSGGTDTQYF. The CDR3 DNA is TGTGCCAGCAGCTTATATAGCGGGGGTACAGATACGCAGTATTTT.

This sequence joins TRBV13 and TRBJ1-2; unclear D gene. This CDR3 has 14 amino acids. Deletions cut 1 base from V and 6 bases from J, with 12 bases between. CDR1 is PRHDT, CDR2 FYEKMQ, per germline (reference sequence). CDR3 region: CASSLDRDPNGYTF. The CDR3 nucleotides read TGTGCCAGCAGCTTAGATCGGGATCCGAATGGCTACACCTTC. Complete variable domain (other parts from reference TRBV13 and TRBJ1-2): AAGVIQSPRHLIKEKRETATLKCYPIPRHDTVYWYQQGPGQDPQFLISFYEKMQSDKGSIPDRFSAQQFSDYHSELNMSSLELGDSALYFCASSLDRDPNGYTFGSGTRLTVV.

In DNA form, the CDR3 reads TGTGCCAGCAGCTTACGGGGCTATGGCTACACCTTC. Its translation is CASSLRGYGYTF. The chain recombines TRBV5-6 with TRBJ1-2; no clear D. With 2 bases removed from V and 4 bases from J, the gap between germline ends came to 6 bases. Germline V gene sequence: CDR1 SGHDT, CDR2 YYEEEE. The CDR3 spans 12 residues.

The chain links TRBV7-2 to TRBJ2-3; TRBD2 is a possible D gene (6 bases). Trimming removed 0 bases at V and 5 bases at J, with 9 bases between. The length of the CDR3 is 14 residues. Germline V lookup: CDR1 SGHTA, CDR2 FQGNSA. The CDR3 coding sequence is TGTGCCAGCAGCTTAGCCGTGACTAGAGATACGCAGTATTTT. Its translation: CASSLAVTRDTQYF.

V usage is TRBV7-8 and J usage is TRBJ2-2; weak D call: TRBD1 (6 bases). This CDR3 spans 15 amino acids. Germline V gene lookup returns CDR1 SGHVS and CDR2 FQNEAQ. V lost 5 bases and J lost 2, with 12 bases in between. CDR3 in DNA: TGTGCCAGCAGCACGCGACAGGCTAACACCGGGGAGCTGTTTTTT. Translating it yields CASSTRQANTGELFF.

By frequency in the sample, this clone is medium-sized. V is TRBV10-2 and J is TRBJ1-5, with D uncertain. Deletions cut 2 bases from V and 3 bases from J, with 8 bases between. CDR1 and CDR2 (germline): WSHSY, SAAADI. The CDR3 sequence is 14 residues long. The CDR3 DNA reads as TGCGCCAGCAGTGAGCGAAACCTCAATCAGCCCCAGCATTTT. Translation gives CASSERNLNQPQHF.

The chain links TRBV7-3 to TRBJ2-3; D not certain. Trimming took off 1 base at V and 2 bases at J, with 10 bases between the two ends. CDR1 is SGHTA, CDR2 FQGTGA, per germline. The CDR3 loop spans 15 amino acids. CDR3 loop: CASSLKGYHTDTQYF. Written as DNA, the CDR3 is TGTGCCAGCAGCTTAAAGGGCTATCACACAGATACGCAGTATTTT.

The chain is built from TRBV28 and TRBJ1-4; D is undetermined. The CDR3 runs 13 residues. V lost 5 bases, J lost 8 bases, and 12 bases lay in between. Germline CDR1 and CDR2: MDHEN and SYDVKM. In DNA, the CDR3 is TGTGCCAGCAGTCCCGGCCTTGGCGAAAAACTGTTTTTT. The encoded protein is CASSPGLGEKLFF.

This chain connects TRBV20-1 to TRBJ1-5; D not certain. Germline assignment: CDR1 DFQATT and CDR2 SNEGSKA (reference sequence). The CDR3 runs 10 residues. V lost 6 bases to trimming and J lost 4 bases, with 4 bases between them. CDR3 coding DNA: TGCAGTGCCTTTAATCAGCCCCAGCATTTT. This translates into CSAFNQPQHF.

V usage is TRBV28 and J usage is TRBJ2-3; TRBD1 agrees at 8 bases. In germline, CDR1 is MDHEN, CDR2 SYDVKM. The CDR3 contains 15 residues. Germline trimming cut 5 bases from V and 0 bases from J; bases unmatched to any gene: 4. This CDR3 reads CASSGGTGSTDTQYF. The CDR3 bases are TGTGCCAGCAGTGGAGGGACAGGTAGCACAGATACGCAGTATTTT. The complete variable domain, with remaining parts taken from reference TRBV28 and TRBJ2-3, reads DVKVTQSSRYLVKRTGEKVFLECVQDMDHENMFWYRQDPGLGLRLIYFSYDVKMKEKGDIPEGYSVSREKKERFSLILESASTNQTSMYLCASSGGTGSTDTQYFGPGTRLTVL.

The chain is built from TRBV6-1 and TRBJ1-3; D remains ambiguous. The V gene lost 4 bases and the J gene lost 0 bases, with 13 bases spanning the gap. The CDR3 consists of 16 residues. From germline, CDR1 is MNHNS and CDR2 SASEGT. The CDR3 loop is CASSAVLPSSGNTIYF. The CDR3 nucleotides read TGTGCCAGCAGTGCCGTTTTACCCTCCTCTGGAAACACCATATATTTT.

CDR3 nucleotide sequence: TGCAGCTTTGGGGGCTACACCCCGGGGGAGCAGTACTTC. Amino acid sequence: CSFGGYTPGEQYF. This chain connects TRBV29-1 to TRBJ2-7, with D possibly matching TRBD1 (6 bases). The CDR3 spans 13 residues. Trimming stripped 8 bases from V and 7 bases from J, with 21 bases between. Germline CDR1 is SQVTM and CDR2 is ANQGSEA.

This clone showed up just once. Germline and junction disagree at one end, which may indicate a read error. The rearrangement links TRBV7-7 to TRBJ2-3, with unresolved D. The CDR3 sequence is 15 residues long. Germline CDR1 is SSHAT and CDR2 is FNYEAQ (reference sequence). The CDR3 is CASSQNLDTSDTQYF. CDR3 in DNA: TGTGCTAGCAGCCAAAACCTTGACACCTCAGATACGCAGTATTTT.

V is TRBV28 and J is TRBJ1-2; TRBD1 is a possible D gene (5 bases). The CDR3 runs 17 residues. With 1 base removed from V and 6 bases from J, the gap between germline ends came to 21 bases. Germline V CDR1 and CDR2: MDHEN, SYDVKM. The CDR3 spells CASSLSTDSPLRDGYTF. The CDR3 nucleotides read TGTGCCAGCAGTTTATCCACCGACAGTCCCCTTAGGGATGGCTACACCTTC.

The chain uses TRBV5-6 and TRBJ2-7; D gene unclear. Germline V gene lookup returns CDR1 SGHDT and CDR2 YYEEEE. Trimming removed 1 base at V and 4 bases at J, with 3 bases between. The CDR3 is 11 amino acids. The CDR3 DNA sequence: TGTGCCAGCAGCTTGCAGTACGAGCAGTACTTC. Encoded protein: CASSLQYEQYF.

The chain has TRBV6-5 and TRBJ1-5; D might be TRBD1 (5 bases). The V and J ends lost 2 bases and 3 bases respectively, with 11 bases between them. CDR3 length: 15 amino acids. Germline V CDR1 and CDR2: MNHEY, SVGAGI. The CDR3 bases are TGTGCCAGCAGTTACGGGGCGGGGACCAATCAGCCCCAGCATTTT. It specifies CASSYGAGTNQPQHF.

The rearrangement uses TRBV5-1 and TRBJ1-1; 11 nucleotides match TRBD1. The CDR3 totals 15 residues. Germline values: CDR1 SGHRS, CDR2 YFSETQ. V lost 4 bases to trimming and J lost 2 bases; unmatched junction nucleotides: 4. The CDR3 loop is CASSIRTGGNTEAFF. CDR3 bases: TGCGCCAGCAGCATCAGGACAGGGGGCAACACTGAAGCTTTCTTT.

The rearrangement links TRBV5-1 to TRBJ1-1, with D perhaps TRBD1 (5 bases). The V and J ends lost 2 bases and 8 bases respectively, with 13 bases between them. Germline V gene sequence: CDR1 SGHRS, CDR2 YFSETQ. The CDR3 sequence is 13 residues long. CDR3 in DNA: TGCGCCAGCAGCTTAAGCAGGGAGGGCGAAGCTTTCTTT. Translating gives CASSLSREGEAFF.

This chain connects TRBV6-5 to TRBJ2-1; TRBD2 agrees at 14 bases. V shed 0 bases and J 8 bases; nucleotides not matched to a gene: 3. Germline assignment: CDR1 MNHEY and CDR2 SVGAGI. The CDR3 totals 16 residues. CDR3 sequence reads: CASSYSGLAGVDEQFF. DNA for the CDR3: TGTGCCAGCAGTTACTCGGGACTAGCGGGGGTAGATGAGCAGTTCTTC.

J is TRBJ1-3 and V is TRBV5-1; TRBD1 is a possible D gene (5 bases). Germline CDR1 is SGHRS and CDR2 is YFSETQ. The ends were cut back, 6 bases at V and 3 bases at J, with 13 bases in the middle. The CDR3 runs to 14 residues. The CDR3 DNA follows: TGCGCCAGCATGCAGGGCCCAAGTGGAAACACCATATATTTT. Translation: CASMQGPSGNTIYF.

The V gene is TRBV9, the J gene TRBJ1-4; D unresolved. Trimming shortened V by 0 bases and J by 8 bases, and 8 bases separated the two germline ends. CDR1 and CDR2 (germline): SGDLS, YYNGEE. The CDR3 length is 13 residues. DNA of the CDR3: TGTGCCAGCAGCGTAGGCGGGTACGAAAAACTGTTTTTT. Encoded protein: CASSVGGYEKLFF.

This clone has a single count. The J gene is TRBJ2-5, the V gene TRBV11-3; D call uncertain. The CDR3 extends over 12 amino acids. Looked up from germline, CDR1 is SGHNT and CDR2 is YENEEA. Trimming pared 5 bases from V and 5 bases from J, leaving 9 bases between. The CDR3 DNA follows: TGTGCCAGCAGCCTCAACCGGGAGACCCAGTACTTC. It translates to CASSLNRETQYF.

The V gene is TRBV6-1, the J gene TRBJ2-7; possibly TRBD1 for D (5 bases). The CDR3 is 13 amino acids. V lost 2 bases and J lost 5, with 10 bases in between. Germline loops: CDR1 MNHNS, CDR2 SASEGT. The chain's CDR3 is CASSERGFDEQYF. CDR3 coding DNA: TGTGCCAGCAGTGAAAGGGGTTTCGACGAGCAGTACTTC.

The chain uses TRBV9 and TRBJ1-1, with D unclear. CDR1 and CDR2 (germline): SGDLS, YYNGEE. The CDR3 length is 13 residues. V was pared by 0 bases and J by 7 bases, with 10 bases between. The CDR3 bases are TGTGCCAGCAGCGTAGTGACGGGCGGTGAAGCTTTCTTT. This translates into CASSVVTGGEAFF.

The chain joins TRBV5-1 to TRBJ1-1, with D hard to call. Germline assignment: CDR1 SGHRS and CDR2 YFSETQ. V shed 1 base and J shed 3 bases, with 10 bases lying between them. This CDR3 comprises 14 residues. This CDR3 is CASSLTDLYTEAFF. The CDR3 DNA follows: TGCGCCAGCAGCTTGACTGATTTGTACACTGAAGCTTTCTTT.